Listed below are T cell receptor beta chains from one sample, sequenced in a study of OX40 agonist ivuxolimab in advanced cancers. The assay was immunoSEQ multiplex PCR, and TCRdb's table has in-frame clones only and misses some. The sample has about 82,000 clones; approximately 86% are singletons. The sequences come from CD4+ or CD8+ T cells sorted from blood, collected in a trial of the OX40 agonist ivuxolimab. These receptors all come from an adult with an advanced solid tumor such as melanoma, head and neck, liver or kidney cancer. The CDR3 runs from the conserved cysteine through the conserved F or W. The order of the fields is V gene, clone size, D gene, J gene, CDR3 protein, CDR3 DNA. A D gene is named only where the DNA matches it firmly. Size values are once, few and many counts, or a class for expanded clones, and some rows have none.

V gene: TRBV2
clone size: -
D gene: -
J gene: TRBJ2-5
CDR3 protein: CASSLQETQYF
CDR3 DNA: TGTGCCAGCAGTCTCCAAGAGACCCAGTACTTC

V gene: TRBV7-9
clone size: -
D gene: -
J gene: TRBJ1-1
CDR3 protein: CASSPWATEAFF
CDR3 DNA: TGTGCCAGCAGCCCCTGGGCCACTGAAGCTTTCTTT

V gene: TRBV1
clone size: -
D gene: -
J gene: TRBJ2-3
CDR3 protein: CTSSQPGSQSTDTQYF
CDR3 DNA: TGCACCAGCAGCCAACCGGGGAGCCAAAGCACAGATACGCAGTATTTT

V gene: TRBV30
clone size: -
D gene: -
J gene: TRBJ1-2
CDR3 protein: CAWQKSGANYGYTF
CDR3 DNA: TGTGCCTGGCAAAAGAGTGGAGCTAACTATGGCTACACCTTC

V gene: TRBV27
clone size: -
D gene: TRBD1
J gene: TRBJ2-4
CDR3 protein: CASSHDTGTGRVVKNIQYF
CDR3 DNA: TGTGCCAGCAGTCACGATACCGGGACAGGGAGGGTAGTCAAAAACATTCAGTACTTC

V gene: TRBV11-2
clone size: -
D gene: -
J gene: TRBJ2-7
CDR3 protein: CASSSPGNLREQYF
CDR3 DNA: TGTGCCAGCAGCTCCCCCGGGAACCTTAGGGAGCAGTACTTC

V gene: TRBV11-2
clone size: -
D gene: -
J gene: TRBJ2-2
CDR3 protein: CASSFDRTGELFF
CDR3 DNA: TGTGCCAGCAGCTTCGACCGCACCGGGGAGCTGTTTTTT

V gene: TRBV9
clone size: once
D gene: TRBD2
J gene: TRBJ2-3
CDR3 protein: CASSPRLAGETQYF
CDR3 DNA: TGTGCCAGCAGCCCGCGACTAGCGGGAGAGACGCAGTATTTT

V gene: TRBV11-3
clone size: once
D gene: -
J gene: TRBJ2-7
CDR3 protein: CASSLVRGLRAEQYF
CDR3 DNA: TGTGCCAGCAGCTTAGTACGGGGGCTTCGGGCCGAGCAGTACTTC

V gene: TRBV14
clone size: once
D gene: -
J gene: TRBJ1-1
CDR3 protein: CASSPRGANTEAFF
CDR3 DNA: TGTGCCAGCAGCCCCAGGGGTGCGAACACTGAAGCTTTCTTT

V gene: TRBV10-1
clone size: few
D gene: -
J gene: TRBJ1-1
CDR3 protein: CASSESVWGAGTEAFF
CDR3 DNA: TGCGCCAGCAGTGAGTCGGTATGGGGGGCCGGAACTGAAGCTTTCTTT

V gene: TRBV6-1
clone size: -
D gene: -
J gene: TRBJ1-1
CDR3 protein: CASSETGYTEAFF
CDR3 DNA: TGTGCCAGCAGTGAAACGGGGTACACTGAAGCTTTCTTT

V gene: TRBV7-2
clone size: -
D gene: -
J gene: TRBJ2-1
CDR3 protein: CASSLDSGNSYNEQFF
CDR3 DNA: TGTGCCAGCAGCTTAGATTCGGGGAACTCCTACAATGAGCAGTTCTTC

V gene: TRBV15
clone size: once
D gene: -
J gene: TRBJ1-5
CDR3 protein: CATSRGIQPQHF
CDR3 DNA: TGTGCCACCAGCAGAGGTATACAGCCCCAGCATTTT

V gene: TRBV27
clone size: -
D gene: -
J gene: TRBJ1-1
CDR3 protein: CASSFAGTQTEAFF
CDR3 DNA: TGTGCCAGCAGTTTTGCAGGGACGCAGACTGAAGCTTTCTTT

V gene: TRBV2
clone size: -
D gene: TRBD1
J gene: TRBJ1-4
CDR3 protein: CASSGRGRSTNEKLFF
CDR3 DNA: TGTGCCAGCAGTGGCAGGGGGCGCAGCACTAATGAAAAACTGTTTTTT

V gene: TRBV27
clone size: -
D gene: -
J gene: TRBJ1-6
CDR3 protein: CASSFRLAYNSPLHF
CDR3 DNA: TGTGCCAGCAGTTTCAGGTTGGCCTATAATTCACCCCTCCACTTT

V gene: TRBV5-4
clone size: -
D gene: TRBD2
J gene: TRBJ2-7
CDR3 protein: CASSFGGSRGSYEQYF
CDR3 DNA: TGTGCCAGCAGCTTCGGGGGGTCTAGAGGCTCCTACGAGCAGTACTTC

V gene: TRBV4-2
clone size: -
D gene: -
J gene: TRBJ1-4
CDR3 protein: CASSQDNQGGNEKLFF
CDR3 DNA: TGTGCCAGCAGCCAAGATAACCAGGGCGGGAATGAAAAACTGTTTTTT

V gene: TRBV5-4
clone size: once
D gene: TRBD1
J gene: TRBJ2-2
CDR3 protein: CASGTGGSAGELFF
CDR3 DNA: TGTGCCAGCGGAACAGGGGGCTCGGCCGGGGAGCTGTTTTTT

V gene: TRBV19
clone size: -
D gene: TRBD1
J gene: TRBJ2-7
CDR3 protein: CASTPDRAGSYEQYF
CDR3 DNA: TGTGCCAGTACCCCGGACAGGGCCGGCTCCTACGAGCAGTACTTC

V gene: TRBV7-9
clone size: -
D gene: -
J gene: TRBJ2-3
CDR3 protein: CAPGSGTSTDTQYF
CDR3 DNA: TGTGCCCCTGGATCGGGAACTAGCACAGATACGCAGTATTTT

V gene: TRBV6-5
clone size: -
D gene: TRBD1
J gene: TRBJ1-1
CDR3 protein: CASSPGGTEAFF
CDR3 DNA: TGTGCCAGCAGTCCAGGGGGCACTGAAGCTTTCTTT

V gene: TRBV19
clone size: -
D gene: -
J gene: TRBJ2-2
CDR3 protein: CASSIVGTNTGELFF
CDR3 DNA: TGTGCCAGTAGTATAGTAGGGACGAACACCGGGGAGCTGTTTTTT

V gene: TRBV30
clone size: few
D gene: TRBD2
J gene: TRBJ2-1
CDR3 protein: CGGLEAHYNEQFF
CDR3 DNA: TGCGGGGGACTAGAAGCCCATTACAATGAGCAGTTCTTC

V gene: TRBV18
clone size: -
D gene: TRBD2
J gene: TRBJ2-3
CDR3 protein: CASSGTSDTDTQYF
CDR3 DNA: TGTGCCAGCTCCGGGACTAGCGATACAGATACGCAGTATTTT

V gene: TRBV7-3
clone size: -
D gene: -
J gene: TRBJ1-2
CDR3 protein: CASSLDSDGGYTF
CDR3 DNA: TGTGCCAGCAGTTTGGACAGTGACGGAGGCTACACCTTC

V gene: TRBV6-6
clone size: -
D gene: TRBD2
J gene: TRBJ2-1
CDR3 protein: CASSAGTSGRSRIQFF
CDR3 DNA: TGTGCCAGCAGCGCTGGGACTAGCGGGAGGTCACGGATCCAGTTCTTC

V gene: TRBV27
clone size: -
D gene: -
J gene: TRBJ1-2
CDR3 protein: CASSLGPYYGYTF
CDR3 DNA: TGTGCCAGCAGTCTGGGACCCTACTACGGCTACACCTTC

V gene: TRBV30
clone size: -
D gene: TRBD2
J gene: TRBJ2-1
CDR3 protein: CAWKGLAGGEQFF
CDR3 DNA: TGTGCCTGGAAGGGACTAGCGGGAGGTGAGCAGTTCTTC

V gene: TRBV29-1
clone size: -
D gene: -
J gene: TRBJ1-1
CDR3 protein: CSVPDTLNTEAFF
CDR3 DNA: TGCAGCGTTCCGGACACGCTCAACACTGAAGCTTTCTTT

V gene: TRBV5-1
clone size: -
D gene: TRBD1
J gene: TRBJ1-6
CDR3 protein: CASSQGQQNSPLHF
CDR3 DNA: TGCGCCAGCAGCCAGGGACAGCAGAATTCACCCCTCCACTTT

V gene: TRBV2
clone size: once
D gene: TRBD1
J gene: TRBJ2-5
CDR3 protein: CASSKDRAQTQYF
CDR3 DNA: TGTGCCAGCAGTAAAGACAGGGCACAGACCCAGTACTTC

V gene: TRBV9
clone size: -
D gene: TRBD2
J gene: TRBJ2-2
CDR3 protein: CASSPLAGSTGELFF
CDR3 DNA: TGTGCCAGCAGCCCGTTAGCGGGAAGCACCGGGGAGCTGTTTTTT

V gene: TRBV5-4
clone size: -
D gene: TRBD1
J gene: TRBJ1-2
CDR3 protein: CASSFTGDYGYTF
CDR3 DNA: TGTGCCAGCAGCTTTACAGGGGACTATGGCTACACCTTC

V gene: TRBV7-2
clone size: once
D gene: TRBD1
J gene: TRBJ2-2
CDR3 protein: CASRLRQGRTGELFF
CDR3 DNA: TGTGCCAGCAGACTACGACAGGGACGAACCGGGGAGCTGTTTTTT

V gene: TRBV11-3
clone size: -
D gene: -
J gene: TRBJ2-7
CDR3 protein: CASSLLVEQYF
CDR3 DNA: TGTGCCAGCAGCTTATTGGTCGAGCAGTACTTC

V gene: TRBV7-9
clone size: once
D gene: -
J gene: TRBJ2-1
CDR3 protein: CASSPGNEQFF
CDR3 DNA: TGTGCCAGCAGCCCCGGCAATGAGCAGTTCTTC

V gene: TRBV6-1
clone size: -
D gene: TRBD1
J gene: TRBJ2-7
CDR3 protein: CASSAESGQGEYEQYF
CDR3 DNA: TGTGCCAGCAGTGCCGAGTCGGGACAGGGGGAATACGAGCAGTACTTC

V gene: TRBV20-1
clone size: -
D gene: -
J gene: TRBJ2-7
CDR3 protein: CSAVGTYEQYF
CDR3 DNA: TGCAGTGCGGTCGGGACTTACGAGCAGTACTTC

V gene: TRBV19
clone size: -
D gene: -
J gene: TRBJ1-1
CDR3 protein: CASRQPQGNTEAFF
CDR3 DNA: TGTGCCAGTAGACAGCCACAGGGGAACACTGAAGCTTTCTTT

V gene: TRBV7-3
clone size: -
D gene: TRBD2
J gene: TRBJ2-1
CDR3 protein: CASSLPGTSGVRLSSYNEQFF
CDR3 DNA: TGTGCCAGCAGCTTACCCGGGACTAGCGGGGTGCGCCTCAGCTCCTACAATGAGCAGTTCTTC

V gene: TRBV9
clone size: few
D gene: -
J gene: TRBJ1-3
CDR3 protein: CASSVGGAVNLGNTIYF
CDR3 DNA: TGTGCCAGCAGCGTAGGGGGGGCCGTGAACCTAGGAAACACCATATATTTT

V gene: TRBV19
clone size: -
D gene: TRBD2
J gene: TRBJ2-2
CDR3 protein: CASSIRTSGSSFGELFF
CDR3 DNA: TGTGCCAGTAGTATTCGGACTAGCGGGAGTAGTTTCGGGGAGCTGTTTTTT

V gene: TRBV5-6
clone size: -
D gene: TRBD1
J gene: TRBJ1-2
CDR3 protein: CASSLRQGTSAGYTF
CDR3 DNA: TGTGCCAGCAGCTTACGACAGGGGACATCTGCCGGCTACACCTTC

V gene: TRBV4-1
clone size: -
D gene: -
J gene: TRBJ1-5
CDR3 protein: CASSQVYSNQPQHF
CDR3 DNA: TGCGCCAGCAGCCAAGTATATAGCAATCAGCCCCAGCATTTT

V gene: TRBV2
clone size: -
D gene: TRBD2
J gene: TRBJ2-1
CDR3 protein: CASSELVTSGRVGQEFF
CDR3 DNA: TGTGCCAGCAGTGAACTAGTGACTAGCGGGAGGGTGGGACAAGAGTTCTTC

V gene: TRBV5-5
clone size: -
D gene: -
J gene: TRBJ2-7
CDR3 protein: CASTLTGRAEQYF
CDR3 DNA: TGTGCCAGCACCCTTACAGGGCGCGCCGAGCAGTACTTC

V gene: TRBV7-3
clone size: -
D gene: TRBD2
J gene: TRBJ2-2
CDR3 protein: CASSPKGRGDTGELFF
CDR3 DNA: TGTGCCAGCAGCCCTAAAGGGAGGGGCGACACCGGGGAGCTGTTTTTT

V gene: TRBV7-8
clone size: -
D gene: -
J gene: TRBJ2-3
CDR3 protein: CASSLVSHGADTQYF
CDR3 DNA: TGTGCCAGCAGCTTAGTTAGTCATGGGGCAGATACGCAGTATTTT

V gene: TRBV2
clone size: once
D gene: -
J gene: TRBJ2-7
CDR3 protein: CASSEGDGSSYEQYF
CDR3 DNA: TGTGCCAGCAGTGAAGGGGACGGGAGCTCCTACGAGCAGTACTTC